This T cell receptor (beta chain) was identified in a study of cytomegalovirus exposure and HLA in healthy donors. Study-wide context: HLA-typed donors contributed 65 million to 95 million unique TCRs, which were held in an early data release. Notes on the study in general: Accounts indicate the classifier identified cytomegalovirus status with strong specificity and sensitivity. Among immune exposure information, only CMV serostatus was available. TRBV6-2, TRBV6-3 and other indistinguishable V segments were excluded.

The CDR3 has 16 residues. V lost 5 bases to trimming and J lost 0 bases, with 14 bases between them. Germline CDR1 is SGHAT and CDR2 is FQNNGV. With regard to this clone: The target antigen is unknown.

13 Jbeta primers and 60 Vbeta primers were used for the PCR. The data were produced by immunoSEQ multiplex PCR, yet TCRdb's version contains in-frame clones alone and is incomplete. The profile shows more than 95,000 clones, 12% of them singletons. Sequencing was carried out using PBMCs. The genes are TRBV11-2 and TRBJ2-1, with D possibly TRBD2 on 6 matching bases. This sequence was found in a man in his forties in good health and CMV-seropositive. The CDR3 is CASSVSGGASYNEQFF. The CDR3 DNA reads as TGTGCCAGCAGCGTTAGCGGTGGCGCCTCCTACAATGAGCAGTTCTTC.